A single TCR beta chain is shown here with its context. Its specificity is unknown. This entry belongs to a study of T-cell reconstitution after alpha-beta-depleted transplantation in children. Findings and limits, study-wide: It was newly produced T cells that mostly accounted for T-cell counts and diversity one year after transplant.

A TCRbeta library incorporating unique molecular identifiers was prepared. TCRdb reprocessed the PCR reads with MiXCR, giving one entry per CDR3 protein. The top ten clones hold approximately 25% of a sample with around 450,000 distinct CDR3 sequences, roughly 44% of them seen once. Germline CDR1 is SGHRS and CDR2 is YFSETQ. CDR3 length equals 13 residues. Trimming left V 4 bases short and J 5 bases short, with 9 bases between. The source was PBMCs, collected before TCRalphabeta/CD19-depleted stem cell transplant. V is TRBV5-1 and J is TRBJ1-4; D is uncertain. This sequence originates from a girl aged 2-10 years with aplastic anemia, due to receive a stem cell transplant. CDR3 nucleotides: TGCGCCAGCAGCCCCGACGTGAATGAAAAACTGTTTTTT. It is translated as CASSPDVNEKLFF.